Below are 3 T cell receptor beta chains sequenced from a single sample in a study of tissue T cells after allogeneic stem cell transplantation. The data were produced by immunoSEQ multiplex PCR, yet TCRdb's version contains in-frame clones alone and is incomplete. The sample lists 5,000 to 6,000 clones, roughly half occurring once. Time point indicated: mouse harvest day 7 after allogeneic transplant. Tail vein injection delivered 10^7 T-cell-depleted bone marrow cells and 10^6 splenic CD5+ T cells. The material sequenced was gut tissue. All receptors come from a female BALB/c mouse given C57BL/6 T cells with graft-versus-host disease after an allogeneic hematopoietic cell transplant.

A note on this clone: Each gene name is a mouse one. The read terminates 1 residue ahead of where the CDR3 ends, so the germline J gene completes it. V gene TRBV3 combines with J gene TRBJ2-4; TRBD2 matches 7 bases. Germline CDR1 is SNHLY and CDR2 is FYNGKV (reference sequence). After removal of 5 bases from V and 4 bases from J, the junction contained 3 bases not matched to a gene. This CDR3 is 13 amino acids long. The CDR3 here is CASSADWKNTLYF. Partial CDR3 DNA: TGTGCCAGCAGCGCGGACTGGAAAAACACCTTGTAC. Together with reference TRBV3 and TRBJ2-4, the CDR3 gives the full variable domain: GPKVLQIPSHQIIDMGQMVTLNCDPVSNHLYFYWYKQILGQQMEFLVNFYNGKVMEKSKLFKDQFSVERPDGSYFTLKIQPTALEDSAVYFCASSADWKNTLYFGAGTRLSVL.

Turning to this clone: All gene names here are mouse names. The CDR3 extends 1 residue past the end of the read, so its final part is completed from the germline J gene. The rearrangement joins TRBV13-3 to TRBJ1-2; tentative D call: TRBD1 (5 bases). Germline assignment: CDR1 NNHDY and CDR2 SYVADS. The CDR3 is 13 residues long. The V gene lost 1 base and the J gene lost 4 bases, with 8 bases spanning the gap. Incomplete CDR3 DNA: TGTGCCAGCAGTGATCGGGGCGGCTCCGACTACACC. It is translated as CASSDRGGSDYT. The CDR3 in full is CASSDRGGSDYTF.

Turning to this clone: Gene and germline names: mouse. Read coverage stops 1 residue before the CDR3 terminus; the germline J gene supplies the remainder. This rearrangement joins TRBV23 to TRBJ1-2; the table calls TRBD1, which could not be checked here. Germline assignment: CDR1 KGHTA and CDR2 FQNQQP. The CDR3 spans 14 residues. The CDR3 bases that were read are TGCTCCAGCAGTCGGGACAGGGCAAACTCCGACTACACC. Its protein is CSSSRDRANSDYT. In full, the CDR3 is CSSSRDRANSDYTF.